One and the same sample provided the 26 T cell receptor beta chains below, sequenced in a study of CD8 T cells in Susac syndrome. With random hexamers, roughly 0.45 to 1 ug RNA was reverse transcribed. TCRdb passed the immunoSEQ multiplex PCR reads through MiXCR, listing each CDR3 protein once. There are approximately 260,000 distinct CDR3 sequences in the sample; about 95% occur only once, and about 0.1% lies in the top ten. Sequencing was performed on CD4+ T cells from PBMCs. These receptors all come from a human donor with Susac syndrome.

The chain links TRBV28 to TRBJ2-7; 13 bases map to TRBD2. CDR1 and CDR2 (germline): MDHEN, SYDVKM. This CDR3 is 16 amino acids long. V was pared by 7 bases and J by 0 bases, with 6 bases of the junction left unmatched. The CDR3 sequence: CASKTSGRASSYEQYF. In DNA form, the CDR3 reads TGTGCCAGCAAAACTAGCGGGAGGGCGAGCTCCTACGAGCAGTACTTC.

The genes are TRBV3-1 and TRBJ1-3; a possible D gene is TRBD1 (5 bases). Germline V lookup: CDR1 LGHDT, CDR2 YNNKEL (reference sequence). V lost 0 bases and J lost 2, with 8 bases in between. This CDR3 has 15 residues. In DNA, the CDR3 is TGTGCCAGCAGCCAAGAGGGGGGAACTGGAAACACCATATATTTT. Its translation: CASSQEGGTGNTIYF.

The genes are TRBV20-1 and TRBJ1-2; D is unresolved. Per germline, CDR1 DFQATT and CDR2 SNEGSKA (reference sequence). V was clipped by 6 bases and J by 6 bases, with 14 bases between them. The CDR3 loop spans 12 amino acids. Here the CDR3 DNA reads TGCAGTGCCCAGGACGCCACCGATGGCTACACCTTC. This codes for CSAQDATDGYTF.

This chain links TRBV20-1 with TRBJ1-2, with 10 bases that match TRBD1. The CDR3 totals 14 residues. Trimming removed 3 bases from V and 5 bases from J; junction bases left unmatched: 6. Germline values: CDR1 DFQATT, CDR2 SNEGSKA (reference sequence). The CDR3 region is CSARSRQGAYGYTF. DNA for the CDR3: TGCAGTGCTAGGTCCCGACAGGGGGCTTATGGCTACACCTTC.

The CDR3 region has the DNA TGTGCCAGCAGCTTAAAGGGACCGAACACCGGGGAGCTGTTTTTT. Its protein product is CASSLKGPNTGELFF. The chain employs TRBV5-4 and TRBJ2-2, with D perhaps being TRBD1 or TRBD2 (5 bases each). Germline V gene lookup returns CDR1 SGHNT and CDR2 YYREEE (reference sequence). With 2 bases removed from V and 0 bases from J, the gap between germline ends came to 8 bases. The CDR3 runs 15 residues.

The chain has TRBV27 and TRBJ1-2; 7 nucleotides align to TRBD1. The trim removed 6 bases at V and 4 bases at J, leaving 8 bases unmatched. The CDR3 length is 14 residues. CDR1 is MNHEY, CDR2 SMNVEV, per germline (reference sequence). The CDR3 here is CASSDQGQSYGYTF. Here the CDR3 DNA reads TGTGCCAGCAGCGACCAGGGACAGTCCTATGGCTACACCTTC.

This clonotype has just one count. The rearrangement links TRBV9 to TRBJ1-2; maybe TRBD1 (6 bases). CDR3 length equals 17 residues. V was pared by 3 bases and J by 4 bases, with 22 bases between. CDR1 and CDR2 from the germline V gene are SGDLS and YYNGEE. CDR3 nucleotides: TGTGCCAGCAGCGGGGGGGGAGGACAGTCGATTTTCTATGGCTACACCTTC. It specifies CASSGGGGQSIFYGYTF.

This clonotype was picked up one time. The J gene is TRBJ1-1, the V gene TRBV20-1; D uncertain. Looked up from germline, CDR1 is DFQATT and CDR2 is SNEGSKA (reference sequence). There are 14 residues in the CDR3. Trimming removed 0 bases at V and 0 bases at J, with 8 bases between. The CDR3 DNA sequence: TGCAGTGCTAGAGATCTCTCAGTGAACACTGAAGCTTTCTTT. Protein sequence: CSARDLSVNTEAFF.

The V gene is TRBV29-1, the J gene TRBJ2-7; possibly TRBD1 or TRBD2 for D (5 bases each). The CDR3 contains 13 residues. Trimming took 4 bases from V and 5 from J, leaving 15 bases between them. Germline values: CDR1 SQVTM, CDR2 ANQGSEA. The CDR3 reads CSVAGQGTHEQYF. The CDR3 DNA sequence: TGCAGCGTTGCGGGGCAGGGTACCCACGAGCAGTACTTC.

This chain links TRBV29-1 with TRBJ1-1; D is unclear. Trimming shortened V by 7 bases and J by 3 bases, and 15 bases separated the two germline ends. The CDR3 spans 13 residues. CDR1 SQVTM and CDR2 ANQGSEA come from the germline V gene. CDR3 sequence: CSAKKDGDTEAFF. The CDR3 coding sequence is TGCAGCGCAAAAAAAGACGGAGACACTGAAGCTTTCTTT.

The chain is built from TRBV30 and TRBJ2-7, with TRBD1 matching 8 bases. This CDR3 has 11 residues. The germline CDR1 and CDR2 sequences are GTSNPN and SVGIG (reference sequence). Losses at the gene ends were 5 bases for V and 6 bases for J; bases not matched to a gene: 3. The CDR3 DNA reads as TGTGCCTGGGACAGGGGTAGCGAGCAGTACTTC. Its translation: CAWDRGSEQYF. Complete variable domain (other parts from reference TRBV30 and TRBJ2-7): SQTIHQWPATLVQPVGSPLSLECTVEGTSNPNLYWYRQAAGRGLQLLFYSVGIGQISSEVPQNLSASRPQDRQFILSSKKLLLSDSGFYLCAWDRGSEQYFGPGTRLTVT.

The chain employs TRBV9 and TRBJ1-5; D uncertain. The germline gives CDR1 SGDLS, CDR2 YYNGEE. The CDR3 length is 12 residues. V lost 3 bases and J lost 7, with 8 bases in between. Written as DNA, the CDR3 is TGTGCCAGCAGCGATAGACTGCAGCCCCAGCATTTT. Amino acid sequence: CASSDRLQPQHF.

This chain uses TRBV12-3 or TRBV12-4 with TRBJ1-2; D might be TRBD1 (5 bases). This CDR3 has 13 amino acids. The CDR3 loop is CVTSEGPNYGYTF. DNA for the CDR3: TGTGTCACCTCAGAGGGGCCAAACTATGGCTACACCTTC.

This chain joins TRBV7-9 and TRBJ2-5; 10 bases are shared with TRBD1. This CDR3 spans 15 amino acids. Looked up from germline, CDR1 is SEHNR and CDR2 is FQNEAQ (reference sequence). The junction had 8 bases not matched to a gene; V was cut back by 5 bases and J by 5 bases. CDR3 in DNA: TGTGCCAGCAGCCTGACAGGGGGCGAGCTGGAGACCCAGTACTTC. Its protein is CASSLTGGELETQYF.

V gene TRBV9 combines with J gene TRBJ2-7; 8 bases line up with TRBD1. V gave up 0 bases and J gave up 3 bases; unmatched junction bases: 5. This CDR3 has 15 residues. The germline V gene has CDR1 SGDLS and CDR2 YYNGEE. The CDR3 here is CASSVAQGAVYEQYF. The CDR3 bases are TGTGCCAGCAGCGTAGCCCAGGGGGCGGTCTACGAGCAGTACTTC.

The V gene is TRBV13, the J gene TRBJ2-7; TRBD2 matches at 10 bases. Germline CDR1 reads PRHDT; CDR2 reads FYEKMQ (reference sequence). There are 14 residues in the CDR3. The V segment lost 5 bases and the J segment 5 bases; nucleotides outside the gene matches: 6. The CDR3 reads CASSGSGRFHEQYF. The DNA for the CDR3 is TGTGCCAGCAGCGGTAGCGGGAGGTTCCACGAGCAGTACTTC.

The V call is TRBV7-9, the J call TRBJ1-3; D unclear. Trimming pared 8 bases from V and 1 base from J, leaving 15 bases between. The CDR3 spans 15 residues. Germline V gene sequence: CDR1 SEHNR, CDR2 FQNEAQ (reference sequence). CDR3 DNA: TGTGCCAGCGCATTATACGGGAGGTCTGGAAACACCATATATTTT. Translated, it gives CASALYGRSGNTIYF.

The chain couples TRBV7-9 to TRBJ2-7; TRBD2 is a possible D gene (6 bases). The CDR3 totals 10 residues. Germline loops: CDR1 SEHNR, CDR2 FQNEAQ (reference sequence). V dropped 8 bases and J dropped 6 bases, with 8 bases sitting between them. CDR3 bases: TGTGCCAGCGGCGGGGTCGAGCAGTACTTC. This sequence encodes CASGGVEQYF.

This chain connects TRBV2 to TRBJ2-5; D may be TRBD2 (6 bases). Looked up from germline, CDR1 is SNHLY and CDR2 is FYNNEI. This CDR3 comprises 17 residues. V lost 6 bases and J 1 base, leaving 21 bases between the germline ends. CDR3 DNA sequence: TGTGCCAGCAGAGATAGGGCTAGCGCGACATCCCAAGAGACCCAGTACTTC. Translation: CASRDRASATSQETQYF.

In its sample, this clonotype was seen once. The chain couples TRBV11-2 to TRBJ1-1, with D maybe TRBD1 (5 bases). Germline assignment: CDR1 SGHAT and CDR2 FQNNGV. V was pared by 10 bases and J by 3 bases, with 18 bases between. The CDR3 covers 14 residues. CDR3 sequence: CATQQRQGDTEAFF. The CDR3 bases are TGTGCCACCCAGCAACGTCAGGGAGACACTGAAGCTTTCTTT.

This rearrangement joins TRBV20-1 to TRBJ2-5; D perhaps matches TRBD2 (6 bases). Germline-derived CDR1 and CDR2 are DFQATT and SNEGSKA (reference sequence). V gave up 2 bases and J gave up 0 bases, with 22 bases separating them. This CDR3 has 18 residues. The CDR3 DNA sequence: TGCAGTGCTAGATGGGGCTTGTTTGTGGGGACTGACCAAGAGACCCAGTACTTC. This translates into CSARWGLFVGTDQETQYF.

The chain recombines TRBV5-1 with TRBJ2-5; D could derive from TRBD1 or TRBD2 (6 bases each). The CDR3 runs to 14 residues. Looked up from germline, CDR1 is SGHRS and CDR2 is YFSETQ. Trimming pared 4 bases from V and 5 bases from J, leaving 15 bases between. CDR3 amino acids: CASSLERGEETQYF. The CDR3 nucleotides read TGCGCCAGCAGCCTAGAGAGGGGGGAGGAGACCCAGTACTTC.

The chain combines TRBV20-1 with TRBJ2-1, with 8 bases matching TRBD2. Germline lookup yields CDR1 DFQATT and CDR2 SNEGSKA (reference sequence). The V and J ends lost 6 bases and 5 bases, in that order; junction bases with no gene match: 6. The CDR3 covers 13 residues. The CDR3, as DNA: TGCAGTGCACCGGGACTAGGGGACAATGAGCAGTTCTTC. Translated: CSAPGLGDNEQFF.

V usage is TRBV28 and J usage is TRBJ2-4, with D hard to call. Trimming removed 4 bases from V and 4 bases from J, with 5 bases in between. The CDR3 has 12 amino acids. The germline V gene encodes CDR1 MDHEN and CDR2 SYDVKM. CDR3 protein: CASSWGKNIQYF. CDR3 DNA sequence: TGTGCCAGCAGTTGGGGTAAAAACATTCAGTACTTC. Full variable domain (missing parts from reference TRBV28 and TRBJ2-4): DVKVTQSSRYLVKRTGEKVFLECVQDMDHENMFWYRQDPGLGLRLIYFSYDVKMKEKGDIPEGYSVSREKKERFSLILESASTNQTSMYLCASSWGKNIQYFGAGTRLSVL.

This chain uses TRBV6-2 or TRBV6-3 with TRBJ2-7; D is unclear. Germline-derived CDR1 and CDR2 are MNHEY and SVGEGT. V lost 2 bases, J lost 7 bases, and 3 bases lay in between. The CDR3 contains 10 residues. The CDR3 DNA reads as TGTGCCAGCAGTTACGGAGAGCAGTACTTC. Translation: CASSYGEQYF.

V usage is TRBV30 and J usage is TRBJ2-1; possibly TRBD1 or TRBD2 for D (6 bases each). CDR1 and CDR2 from the germline V gene are GTSNPN and SVGIG (reference sequence). Deletions cut 8 bases from V and 6 bases from J, with 17 bases between. The CDR3 contains 13 residues. CDR3 sequence reads: CARDLGGGNEQFF. The CDR3 DNA follows: TGTGCCCGGGATCTTGGAGGGGGCAATGAGCAGTTCTTC.